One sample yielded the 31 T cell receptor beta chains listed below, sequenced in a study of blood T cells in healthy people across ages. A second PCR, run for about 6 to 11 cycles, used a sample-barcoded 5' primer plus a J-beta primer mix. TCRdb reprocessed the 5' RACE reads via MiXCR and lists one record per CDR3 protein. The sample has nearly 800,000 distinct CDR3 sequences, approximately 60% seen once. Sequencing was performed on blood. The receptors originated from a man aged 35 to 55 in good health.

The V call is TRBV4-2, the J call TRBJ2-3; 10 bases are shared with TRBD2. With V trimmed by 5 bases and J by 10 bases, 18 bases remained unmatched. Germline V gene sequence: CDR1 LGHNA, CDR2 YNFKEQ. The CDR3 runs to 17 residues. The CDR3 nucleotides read TGTGCCAGCAGCACAGGCGAGATTGGACTAGCGGAAGGATCGCAGTATTTT. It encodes CASSTGEIGLAEGSQYF.

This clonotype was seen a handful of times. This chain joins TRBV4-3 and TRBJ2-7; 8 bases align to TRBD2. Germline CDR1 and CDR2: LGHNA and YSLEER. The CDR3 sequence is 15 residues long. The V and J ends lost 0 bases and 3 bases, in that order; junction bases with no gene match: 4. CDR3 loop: CASSQEVAGFYEQYF. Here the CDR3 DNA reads TGCGCCAGCAGCCAAGAGGTAGCGGGATTCTACGAGCAGTACTTC.

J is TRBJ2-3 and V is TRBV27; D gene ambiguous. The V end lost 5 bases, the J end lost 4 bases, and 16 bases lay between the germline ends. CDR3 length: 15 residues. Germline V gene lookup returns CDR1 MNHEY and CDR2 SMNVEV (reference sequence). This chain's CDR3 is CASSPTWVVADTQYF. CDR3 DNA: TGTGCCAGCAGTCCGACGTGGGTGGTAGCAGATACGCAGTATTTT.

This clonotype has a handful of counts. In DNA, the CDR3 is TGTGCCACCAAGGGCCCGATCAGCACAGATACGCAGTATTTT. As protein: CATKGPISTDTQYF. V usage is TRBV24-1 and J usage is TRBJ2-3; D ambiguous. Germline assignment: CDR1 KGHDR and CDR2 SFDVKD. The length of the CDR3 is 14 residues. V lost 8 bases and J 0 bases, leaving 11 bases between the germline ends.

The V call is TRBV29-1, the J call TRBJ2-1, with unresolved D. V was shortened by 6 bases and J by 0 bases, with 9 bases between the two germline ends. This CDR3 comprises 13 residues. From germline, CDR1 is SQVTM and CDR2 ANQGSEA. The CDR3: CSVAKSSYNEQFF. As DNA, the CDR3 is TGCAGCGTAGCGAAAAGCTCCTACAATGAGCAGTTCTTC.

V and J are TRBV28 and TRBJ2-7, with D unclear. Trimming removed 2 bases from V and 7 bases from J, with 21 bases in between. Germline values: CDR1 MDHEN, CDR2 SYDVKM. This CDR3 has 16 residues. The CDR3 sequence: CASSLVYLRPYNEQYF. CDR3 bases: TGTGCCAGCAGTTTAGTCTACCTACGTCCCTACAATGAGCAGTACTTC.

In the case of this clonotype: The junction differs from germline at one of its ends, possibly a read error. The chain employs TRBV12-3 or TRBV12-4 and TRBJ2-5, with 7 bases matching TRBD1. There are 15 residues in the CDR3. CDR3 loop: CASSPDRLPQETLYF. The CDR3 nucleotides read TGTGCCAGCAGCCCGGACAGGTTGCCCCAAGAGACCCTGTACTTC.

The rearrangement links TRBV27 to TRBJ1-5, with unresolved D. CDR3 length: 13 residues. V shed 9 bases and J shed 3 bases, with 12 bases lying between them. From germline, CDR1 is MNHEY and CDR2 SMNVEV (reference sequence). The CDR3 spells CASRRALNQPQHF. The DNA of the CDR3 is TGTGCCAGTCGTAGGGCCCTCAATCAGCCCCAGCATTTT.

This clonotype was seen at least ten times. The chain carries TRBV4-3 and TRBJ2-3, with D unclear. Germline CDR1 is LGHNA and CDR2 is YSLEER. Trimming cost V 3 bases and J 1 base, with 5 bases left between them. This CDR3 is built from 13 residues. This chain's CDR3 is CASSQVGTDTQYF. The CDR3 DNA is TGCGCCAGCAGCCAGGTTGGCACAGATACGCAGTATTTT.

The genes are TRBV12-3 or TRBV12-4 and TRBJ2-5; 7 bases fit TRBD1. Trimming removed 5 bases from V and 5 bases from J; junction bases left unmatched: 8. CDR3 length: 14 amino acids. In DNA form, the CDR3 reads TGTGCCAGCAGTGTAGTGGCAGGGGGTGAGACCCAGTACTTC. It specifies CASSVVAGGETQYF.

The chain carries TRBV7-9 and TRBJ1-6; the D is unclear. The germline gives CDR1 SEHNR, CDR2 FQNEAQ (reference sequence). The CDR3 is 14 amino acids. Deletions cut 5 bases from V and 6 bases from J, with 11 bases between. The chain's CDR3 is CASSGTGPNSPLHF. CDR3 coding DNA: TGTGCCAGCAGCGGCACCGGGCCTAATTCACCCCTCCACTTT.

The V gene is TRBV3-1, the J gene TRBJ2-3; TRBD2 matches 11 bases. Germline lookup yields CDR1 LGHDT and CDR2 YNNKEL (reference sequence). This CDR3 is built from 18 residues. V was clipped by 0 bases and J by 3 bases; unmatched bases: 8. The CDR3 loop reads CASSQDGSSGRPTDTQYF. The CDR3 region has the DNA TGTGCCAGCAGCCAAGATGGCTCTAGCGGGAGGCCGACAGATACGCAGTATTTT.

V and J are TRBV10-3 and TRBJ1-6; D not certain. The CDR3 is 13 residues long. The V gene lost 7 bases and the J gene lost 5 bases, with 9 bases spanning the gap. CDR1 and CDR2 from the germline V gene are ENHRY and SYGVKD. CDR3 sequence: CAITERDNSPLHF. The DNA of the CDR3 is TGTGCCATCACAGAAAGGGATAATTCACCCCTCCACTTT.

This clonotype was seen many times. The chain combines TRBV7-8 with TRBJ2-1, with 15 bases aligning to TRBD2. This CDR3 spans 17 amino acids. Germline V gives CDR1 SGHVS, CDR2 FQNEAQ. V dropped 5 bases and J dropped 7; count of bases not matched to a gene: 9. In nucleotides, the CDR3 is TGTGCCAGCAGCCGGGGGACTAGCGGGGGGTCTGGTAATGAGCAGTTCTTC. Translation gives CASSRGTSGGSGNEQFF.

The CDR3 DNA reads as TGCGCCAGCAGCCAAGGTTTGACGAAACTCTACGAGCAGTACTTC. Translation gives CASSQGLTKLYEQYF. The chain combines TRBV4-3 with TRBJ2-4, with D hard to call. TRBJ2-7 matches the DNA end more closely, so the J call is doubtful. This CDR3 spans 15 amino acids. Germline V gene data show CDR1 as LGHNA and CDR2 as YSLEER.

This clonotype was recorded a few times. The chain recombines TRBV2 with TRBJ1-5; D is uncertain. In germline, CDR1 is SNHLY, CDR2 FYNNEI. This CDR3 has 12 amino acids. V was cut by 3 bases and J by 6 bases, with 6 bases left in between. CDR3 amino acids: CASSEEIQPQHF. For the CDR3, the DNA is TGTGCCAGCAGTGAGGAAATTCAGCCCCAGCATTTT.

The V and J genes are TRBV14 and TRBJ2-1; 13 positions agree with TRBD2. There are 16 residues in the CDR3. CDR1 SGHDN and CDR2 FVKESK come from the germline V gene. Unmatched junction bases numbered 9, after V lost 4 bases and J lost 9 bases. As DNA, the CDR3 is TGTGCCAGCAGCCTATGGACTAGCGGGAGTCAGGCTGAGCAGTTCTTC. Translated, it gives CASSLWTSGSQAEQFF.

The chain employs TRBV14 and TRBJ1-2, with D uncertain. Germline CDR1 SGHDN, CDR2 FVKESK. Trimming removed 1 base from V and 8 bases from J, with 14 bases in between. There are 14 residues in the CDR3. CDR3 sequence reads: CASSQVITVGGYTF. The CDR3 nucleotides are TGTGCCAGCAGCCAAGTAATAACAGTCGGCGGCTACACCTTC.

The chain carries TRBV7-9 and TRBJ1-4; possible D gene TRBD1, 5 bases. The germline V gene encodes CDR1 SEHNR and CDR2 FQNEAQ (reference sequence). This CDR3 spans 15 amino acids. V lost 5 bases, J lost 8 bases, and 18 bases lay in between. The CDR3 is CASSVWGFGEEKLFF. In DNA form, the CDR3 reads TGTGCCAGCAGCGTCTGGGGGTTTGGGGAGGAAAAACTGTTTTTT.

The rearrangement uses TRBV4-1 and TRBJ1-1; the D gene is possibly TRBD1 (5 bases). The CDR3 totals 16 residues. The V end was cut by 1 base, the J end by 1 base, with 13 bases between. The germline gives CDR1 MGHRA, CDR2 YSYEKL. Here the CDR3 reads CASSQAGGNRNTEAFF. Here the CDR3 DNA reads TGCGCCAGCAGCCAAGCTGGGGGAAACAGGAACACTGAAGCTTTCTTT.

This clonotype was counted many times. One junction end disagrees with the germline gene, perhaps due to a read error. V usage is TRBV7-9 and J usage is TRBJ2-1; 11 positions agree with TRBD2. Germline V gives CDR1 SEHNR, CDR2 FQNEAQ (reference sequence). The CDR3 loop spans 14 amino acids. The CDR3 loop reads CASNLAGGPGEQFF. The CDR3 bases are TGTGCCAGCAACTTAGCGGGAGGGCCTGGTGAGCAGTTCTTC. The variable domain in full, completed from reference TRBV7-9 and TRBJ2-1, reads DTGVSQNPRHKITKRGQNVTFRCDPISEHNRLYWYRQTLGQGPEFLTYFQNEAQLEKSRLLSDRFSAERPKGSFSTLEIQRTEQGDSAMYLCASNLAGGPGEQFFGPGTRLTVL.

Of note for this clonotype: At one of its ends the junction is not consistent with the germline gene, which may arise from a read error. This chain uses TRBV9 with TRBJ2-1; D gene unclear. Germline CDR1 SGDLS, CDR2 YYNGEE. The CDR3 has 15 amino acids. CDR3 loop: CASSATSIPYNEQFF. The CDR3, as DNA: TGTGCTAGCAGCGCAACATCTATTCCTTACAATGAGCAGTTCTTC.

CDR3 region: CASSLYAGGAYEQYF. CDR3 in DNA: TGTGCCAGCAGTTTATATGCAGGGGGCGCGTACGAGCAGTACTTC. The chain uses TRBV27 and TRBJ2-4; 8 bases are shared with TRBD1. The better agreement between TRBJ2-7 and the DNA end casts doubt on the J call. The CDR3 contains 15 residues. CDR1 is MNHEY and CDR2 is SMNVEV in the germline V gene (reference sequence).

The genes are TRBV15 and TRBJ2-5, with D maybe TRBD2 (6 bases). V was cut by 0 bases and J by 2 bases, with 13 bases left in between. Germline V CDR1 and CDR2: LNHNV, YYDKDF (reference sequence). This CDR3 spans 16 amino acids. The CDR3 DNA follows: TGTGCCACCAGCAGAGACAGGGAGGTAGATCAAGAGACCCAGTACTTC. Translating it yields CATSRDREVDQETQYF.

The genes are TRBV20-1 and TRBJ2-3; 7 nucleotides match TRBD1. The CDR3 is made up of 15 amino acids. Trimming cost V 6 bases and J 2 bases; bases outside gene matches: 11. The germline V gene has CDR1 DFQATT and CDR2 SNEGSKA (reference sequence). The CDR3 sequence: CSASRQGQITDTQYF. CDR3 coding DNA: TGCAGTGCGAGCAGACAGGGCCAAATCACAGATACGCAGTATTTT.

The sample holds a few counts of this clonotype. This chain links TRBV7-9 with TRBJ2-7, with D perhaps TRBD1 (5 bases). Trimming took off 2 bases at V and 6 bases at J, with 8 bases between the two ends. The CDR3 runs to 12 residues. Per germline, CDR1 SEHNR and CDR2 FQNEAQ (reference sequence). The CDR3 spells CASSLQGTEQYF. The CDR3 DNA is TGTGCCAGCAGCTTACAGGGTACCGAGCAGTACTTC.

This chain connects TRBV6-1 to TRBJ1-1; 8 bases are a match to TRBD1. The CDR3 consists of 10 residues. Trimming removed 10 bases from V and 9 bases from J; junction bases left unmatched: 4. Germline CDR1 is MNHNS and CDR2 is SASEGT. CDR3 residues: CATTGGQAFF. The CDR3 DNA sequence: TGTGCCACCACAGGGGGACAAGCTTTCTTT.

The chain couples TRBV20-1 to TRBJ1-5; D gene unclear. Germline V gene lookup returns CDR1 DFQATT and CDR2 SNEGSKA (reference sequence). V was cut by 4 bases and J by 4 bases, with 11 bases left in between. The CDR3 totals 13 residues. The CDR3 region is CSATSDPNQPQHF. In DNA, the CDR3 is TGCAGTGCTACCTCCGACCCGAATCAGCCCCAGCATTTT.

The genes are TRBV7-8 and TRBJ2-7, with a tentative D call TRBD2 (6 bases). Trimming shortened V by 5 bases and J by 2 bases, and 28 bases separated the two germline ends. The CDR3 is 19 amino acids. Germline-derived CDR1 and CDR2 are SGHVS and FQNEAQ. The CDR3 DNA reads TGTGCCAGCAGCCCCTCTACCCGGGGGTCTAGGGGTGGCGCCTACGAGCAGTACTTC. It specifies CASSPSTRGSRGGAYEQYF.

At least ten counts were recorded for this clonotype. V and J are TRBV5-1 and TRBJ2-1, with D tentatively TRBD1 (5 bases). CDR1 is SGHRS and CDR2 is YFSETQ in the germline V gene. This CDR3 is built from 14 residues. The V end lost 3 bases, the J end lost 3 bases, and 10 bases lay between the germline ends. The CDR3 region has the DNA TGCGCCAGCAGCTCCAGAGACAGCTACAATGAGCAGTTCTTC. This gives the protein CASSSRDSYNEQFF.

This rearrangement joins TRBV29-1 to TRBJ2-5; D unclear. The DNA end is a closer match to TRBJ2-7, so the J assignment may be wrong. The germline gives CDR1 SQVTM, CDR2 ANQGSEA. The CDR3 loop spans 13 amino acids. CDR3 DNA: TGCAGCGTAGCCGACGGATCCGTCTACGAGCAGTACTTC. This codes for CSVADGSVYEQYF.